This TCR beta chain was identified in a study of human T cells and chemical hapten exposure (dated by TCRdb to the early 2020s). Describing the broader study: For sensitization, 2% DPC in acetone was applied to a 2 cm by 2 cm area of upper inner arm skin. About 30 alopecia patients provided blood for TCR sequencing at one to four time points (pre-sensitization, 2, 6 and 24 weeks). This study followed changes in the peripheral blood TCR repertoire in vivo during primary and secondary sensitization of alopecia patients to the hapten diphenylcyclopropenone (DPC). The libraries were sequenced as a pool, and the TCR yield per sample differed mostly because of small variations in library volumes within the pool. The mostly female patient cohort included alopecia areata with under or over 50% scalp involvement, alopecia totalis and alopecia universalis. Weekly therapeutic DPC doses were additionally applied to the scalp of patients throughout the roughly 25-week study period. Patch testing on the upper back used Finn chambers containing 0.01% DPC, with scoring done after 6 days according to International Contact Dermatitis Research Group standards. Patient blood was sampled pre-sensitization (week 0) and at 2, 6 and about 24 weeks after DPC sensitization. What the authors observed across the whole study: Expanded TCRs formed significantly more large CDR3 similarity clusters than pre-sensitization or healthy control sets, consistent with antigen-driven responses. After repeated subsampling, changes were observed in the strength of the expansion versus patch-test correlation and in the threshold at which the correlation became significant. All patients had alopecia, a presumed autoimmune disease, so their immune response might differ from that of healthy individuals. No change with DPC sensitization was found in the number of TCRs above 1 in 1000 frequency, and no evidence of global repertoire structure alterations was found. Patch test score was positively correlated with the number of PT1 expanded TCRs, with significance at thresholds 8, 16 and 32 but not at 4.

In this sample, this clonotype turned up many times. Its antigen is currently not known. Nothing much larger sits one base from this clone, and base qualities are not available. The time point label corresponds to: patch test 3, about 24 weeks after DPC sensitization. Read against the paper, the sample's treatment or condition label means: therapeutic diphenylcyclopropenone sensitization with weekly scalp DPC. Blood at each patch-test visit was drawn before the patch test was applied. Eligible patients were aged 18 to 70, diagnosed with alopecia, deemed suitable for DPC therapy, and excluded if pregnant. Total RNA was extracted from unfractionated whole blood that had been collected in Tempus Blood RNA tubes. Library prep was done by RACE. TCRdb names NextSeq 500 as the instrument used. Library preparation attached unique molecular identifiers to individual cDNA molecules for quantitative, reproducible TCR counting. Each blood RNA sample was used to sequence both TCR alpha and TCR beta chains. The study's processing was this. A median of around 96,000 TCRs per sample was observed, with a range of about 23,224 to 750,000. The Decombinator software suite was used to annotate the V, J and CDR3 of the TCR reads. For the PS versus PT1 abundance plots, all samples were subsampled to the same number of TCRs (28,000). TCRs were defined as expanded if absent before sensitization and observed at least eight times at the 2-week time point. TCRdb handled the public reads itself, with Q25 trimming in fastp and clone calling in MiXCR, and kept productive beta chains. When rows share a CDR3 protein, they turn into one entry using the most common DNA and genes. These V and J calls originate from TCRdb's pipeline instead of the authors' own analysis. For this sample there are about 160,000 distinct CDR3 sequences; 25% to 35% appear just once. The ten largest clonotypes hold around 2.3% of the sample.

Taken from cysteine to phenylalanine, the CDR3 has 13 residues. Here the CDR3 DNA is all that survives: 39 bases in frame from base 1. V is cut by 2 bases and J by 3 bases, and the space between the germline ends is 8 bases. Reading the germline V gene gives CDR1 SGHRS and CDR2 YFSETQ. The receptor was derived from a woman younger than 35 with alopecia areata. Some clones in this sample may be carry-over from other donors' samples. The sequence is built from TRBV5-1 and TRBJ1-1; a weak D assignment points to TRBD1 (5 bases agree). The material was whole blood, obtained in connection with sensitization to the hapten diphenylcyclopropenone (DPC). The sequenced DNA is TGCGCCAGCAGCTTAATGGGGGACACTGAAGCTTTCTTT. This yields the protein CASSLMGDTEAFF. The variable domain in full, with residues beyond the CDR3 obtained from the reference TRBV5-1 and TRBJ1-1 genes, is KAGVTQTPRYLIKTRGQQVTLSCSPISGHRSVSWYQQTPGQGLQFLFEYFSETQRNKGNFPGRFSGRQFSNSRSEMNVSTLELGDSALYLCASSLMGDTEAFFGQGTRLTVV.